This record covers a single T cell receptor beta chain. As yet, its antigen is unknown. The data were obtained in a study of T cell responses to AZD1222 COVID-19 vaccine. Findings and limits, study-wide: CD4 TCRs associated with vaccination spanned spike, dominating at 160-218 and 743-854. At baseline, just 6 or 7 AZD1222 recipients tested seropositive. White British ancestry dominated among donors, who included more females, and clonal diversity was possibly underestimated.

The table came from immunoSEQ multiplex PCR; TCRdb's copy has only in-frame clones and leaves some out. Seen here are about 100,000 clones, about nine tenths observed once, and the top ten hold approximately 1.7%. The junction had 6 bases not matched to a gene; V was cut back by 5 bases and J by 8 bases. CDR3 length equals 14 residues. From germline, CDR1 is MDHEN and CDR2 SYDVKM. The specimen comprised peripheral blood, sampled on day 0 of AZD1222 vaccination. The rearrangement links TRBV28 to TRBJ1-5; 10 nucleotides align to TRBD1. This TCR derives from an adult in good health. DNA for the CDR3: TGTGCCAGCAGTCTAGGGACAGGGGATAAGCCCCAGCATTTT. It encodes CASSLGTGDKPQHF.